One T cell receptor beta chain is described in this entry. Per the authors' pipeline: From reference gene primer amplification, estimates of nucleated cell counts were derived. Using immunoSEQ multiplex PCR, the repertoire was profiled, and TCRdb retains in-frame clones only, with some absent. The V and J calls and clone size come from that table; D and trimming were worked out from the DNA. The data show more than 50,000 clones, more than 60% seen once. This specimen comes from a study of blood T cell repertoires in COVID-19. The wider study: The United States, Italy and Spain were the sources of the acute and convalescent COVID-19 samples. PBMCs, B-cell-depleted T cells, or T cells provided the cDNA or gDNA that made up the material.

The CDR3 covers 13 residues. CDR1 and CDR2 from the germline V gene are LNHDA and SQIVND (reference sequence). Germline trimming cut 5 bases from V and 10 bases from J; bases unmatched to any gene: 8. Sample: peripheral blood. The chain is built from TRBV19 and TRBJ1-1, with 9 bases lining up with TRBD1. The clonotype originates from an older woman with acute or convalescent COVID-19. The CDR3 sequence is CASSSDRGLGAFF. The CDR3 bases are TGTGCCAGTAGTTCGGACAGGGGTTTAGGAGCTTTCTTT.